Listed below are T cell receptor beta chains from one sample, sequenced in a study of T cells in Graves' hyperthyroidism and ophthalmopathy. TCRdb re-called the multiplex PCR reads through MiXCR, storing one row per CDR3 protein. The data hold about 570,000 distinct CDR3 sequences, with approximately 44% observed a single time. The sample consisted of peripheral blood or thyroid tissue (not recorded which). These receptors were collected from an adult woman with Graves' disease, either hyperthyroidism or ophthalmopathy (not recorded which). Each CDR3 is given with its conserved first and last residue. A D gene is named only where the DNA matches it firmly.

v_call	d_call	cdr3_aa
TRBV5-1	-	CASSARDTGSEKLFF
TRBV6-1	TRBD1	CASNRQGGNQPQHF
TRBV20-1	TRBD1	CSATAGTGLAEAFF
TRBV2	-	CASSYRTEETQYF
TRBV29-1	TRBD2	CSVVAGNSYEQYF
TRBV10-3	-	CAISPWRDGNTGELFF
TRBV9	-	CASSSRSRTGELYF
TRBV5-1	TRBD1	CASSLGQGMTEAFF
TRBV7-9	TRBD2	CASTSGGLAGDEQYF
TRBV6-6	-	CASSYSIDYGYTF
TRBV7-2	TRBD1	CASSRDQGANYGYTF
TRBV20-1	-	CSATSLRFGNTEAFF
TRBV7-3	-	CASSSDPYYGYTF
TRBV9	-	CASSVEGTQETQYF
TRBV2	-	CASSPDSQGPELFF
TRBV24-1	TRBD1	CATSVAGGRDTQYF
TRBV10-3	TRBD2	CASGGGPGGGETQYF
TRBV20-1	-	CSARRRENEKLFF
TRBV28	-	CATQVGRSNEKLFF
TRBV2	TRBD1	CASSLGRDRAFAEAFF
TRBV10-3	TRBD1	CAIRPGQGATGNTIYF
TRBV10-2	-	CAGRLARPGELFF
TRBV7-8	TRBD1	CASSPLGTGPYDEKLFF
TRBV2	TRBD2	CASGPSGRNTGELFF
TRBV5-1	-	CASSSNIQGSGNTIYF
TRBV10-3	-	CAIRGLSRLGYEQFF
TRBV20-1	-	CSAGLMNTEAFF
TRBV25-1	-	CASSAGQGSHYGYTF
TRBV10-2	-	CASSGSPEGTEAFF
TRBV2	-	CASSEGTGGLNEKLFF
TRBV5-1	-	CASSYTGGLTF
TRBV7-2	-	CASSRGDYGYTF
TRBV2	TRBD1	CASSPPRTGDSYGYTF
TRBV19	-	CASFGPRSDYGYTF
TRBV12-3/TRBV12-4	TRBD1	CASRGQGAVGAFF
TRBV14	-	CASSQSVGGGDYGYTF
TRBV10-3	TRBD2	CAISEGGSSYEQYF
TRBV5-1	-	CASSLGEDGDSPLHF